The 26 T cell receptor beta chains reported below all come from one sample, sequenced in a study of blood T cell repertoires in COVID-19. Sequenced by immunoSEQ multiplex PCR; TCRdb stores in-frame clones only, minus some. The sample gives 70,000 or so clones, about 86% of which show up once; around 4.2% is in the top ten. Sequencing was performed on peripheral blood. Source of these receptors: a man aged 65 to 85 with active COVID-19.

As concerns this clone: Other DNA sequences within the sample encode an identical CDR3. This sequence joins TRBV7-2 and TRBJ2-7, with 7 bases lining up with TRBD2. The CDR3 runs 15 residues. Germline CDR1 and CDR2: SGHTA and FQGNSA. Trimming cost V 1 base and J 2 bases; bases outside gene matches: 5. The CDR3 loop reads CASSLGGGSPYEQYF. The CDR3 bases are TGTGCCAGCAGCTTAGGGGGCGGGAGTCCCTACGAGCAGTACTTC.

The chain's CDR3 is CASSPLGEETQYF. CDR3 sequence (DNA): TGTGCCAGCAGCCCTTTAGGGGAAGAGACCCAGTACTTC. The chain recombines TRBV7-8 with TRBJ2-5, with TRBD1 as a possible D gene (5 bases). This CDR3 region has 13 residues. Germline values: CDR1 SGHVS, CDR2 FQNEAQ. The V and J ends lost 5 bases and 3 bases respectively, with 10 bases between them. The whole variable domain, remainder taken from reference TRBV7-8 and TRBJ2-5, is GAGVSQSPRYKVAKRGQDVALRCDPISGHVSLFWYQQALGQGPEFLTYFQNEAQLDKSGLPSDRFFAERPEGSVSTLKIQRTQQEDSAVYLCASSPLGEETQYFGPGTRLLVL.

V is TRBV9 and J is TRBJ1-1; 10 bases align to TRBD1. CDR1 is SGDLS and CDR2 is YYNGEE in the germline V gene. This CDR3 contains 14 residues. The V gene end was trimmed by 0 bases and the J gene end by 4 bases; junction bases not matched to a gene: 0. The CDR3 DNA follows: TGTGCCAGCAGCGTAGGGGACAGGGGCACTGAAGCTTTCTTT. This codes for CASSVGDRGTEAFF.

This clone was picked up one time. V and J are TRBV7-2 and TRBJ2-7, with D tentatively TRBD2 (6 bases). Germline V gives CDR1 SGHTA, CDR2 FQGNSA. The CDR3 runs to 15 residues. The V end lost 1 base, the J end lost 6 bases, and 16 bases lay between the germline ends. The DNA of the CDR3 is TGTGCCAGCAGCTTAGTTGGAAGGGCCGGGAGCGAGCAGTACTTC. Translated: CASSLVGRAGSEQYF.

Only one count was recorded for this clone. The rearrangement uses TRBV28 and TRBJ1-2; 8 bases fit TRBD1. CDR1 MDHEN and CDR2 SYDVKM come from the germline V gene. V shed 7 bases and J 2 bases; nucleotides not matched to a gene: 3. The CDR3 totals 13 residues. CDR3 coding DNA: TGTGCCAGCATGGGACAGGCAAACTATGGCTACACCTTC. Encoded protein: CASMGQANYGYTF.

This rearrangement joins TRBV29-1 to TRBJ2-3; 9 nucleotides match TRBD1. V trimming: 6 bases; J trimming: 4 bases; junction bases outside the gene matches: 8. The CDR3 extends over 14 amino acids. In germline, CDR1 is SQVTM, CDR2 ANQGSEA. The CDR3 loop reads CSVAGTGRADTQYF. CDR3 coding DNA: TGCAGCGTCGCCGGGACAGGGAGGGCAGATACGCAGTATTTT.

The chain combines TRBV5-1 with TRBJ2-1, with TRBD2 as a possible D gene (7 bases). Per the germline V gene, CDR1 is SGHRS and CDR2 is YFSETQ. The CDR3 runs 18 residues. The V and J ends lost 4 bases and 3 bases respectively, with 23 bases between them. The CDR3: CASSLWGQTSANYNEQFF. For the CDR3, the DNA is TGCGCCAGCAGCCTATGGGGACAAACTAGCGCCAACTACAATGAGCAGTTCTTC. The variable domain in full, completed from reference TRBV5-1 and TRBJ2-1, reads KAGVTQTPRYLIKTRGQQVTLSCSPISGHRSVSWYQQTPGQGLQFLFEYFSETQRNKGNFPGRFSGRQFSNSRSEMNVSTLELGDSALYLCASSLWGQTSANYNEQFFGPGTRLTVL.

The chain joins TRBV9 to TRBJ1-2; 7 bases agree with TRBD1. V shed 6 bases, J shed 6 bases, and the junction held 8 bases outside the gene matches. This CDR3 region has 13 residues. Germline values: CDR1 SGDLS, CDR2 YYNGEE. This CDR3 reads CASTPGQHDGYTF. In DNA, the CDR3 is TGTGCCAGCACTCCGGGACAGCATGATGGCTACACCTTC.

The gene calls are TRBV5-1 and TRBJ2-2, with TRBD2 as a possible D gene (6 bases). Trimming took off 0 bases at V and 3 bases at J, with 12 bases between the two ends. CDR3 length: 16 amino acids. Germline CDR1 and CDR2: SGHRS and YFSETQ. The CDR3 reads CASSLDVRRDTGELFF. The CDR3 DNA reads TGCGCCAGCAGCTTGGATGTCAGGAGGGACACCGGGGAGCTGTTTTTT. The full variable domain, completed using reference TRBV5-1 and TRBJ2-2, is KAGVTQTPRYLIKTRGQQVTLSCSPISGHRSVSWYQQTPGQGLQFLFEYFSETQRNKGNFPGRFSGRQFSNSRSEMNVSTLELGDSALYLCASSLDVRRDTGELFFGEGSRLTVL.

This chain links TRBV5-8 with TRBJ1-1, with D tentatively TRBD1 (5 bases). The CDR3 length is 14 residues. V was pared by 0 bases and J by 4 bases, with 10 bases between. The germline gives CDR1 SGHTS, CDR2 YDEGEE. The CDR3 region has the DNA TGTGCCAGCAGCTTGGTGGCAGGGCGCACTGAAGCTTTCTTT. It translates to CASSLVAGRTEAFF.

This chain joins TRBV4-1 and TRBJ1-2, with 8 bases identical to TRBD1. Germline loops: CDR1 MGHRA, CDR2 YSYEKL. This CDR3 has 16 residues. V dropped 4 bases and J dropped 6; count of bases not matched to a gene: 13. The CDR3 nucleotides are TGCGCCAGCAGCCCTGATCTCTGGACAGGGAGGGATGGCTACACCTTC. Protein: CASSPDLWTGRDGYTF.

This chain links TRBV3-1 (or the pseudogene TRBV3-2) with TRBJ2-1, with 9 bases matching TRBD2. CDR3 length: 17 amino acids. V shed 4 bases and J 4 bases; nucleotides not matched to a gene: 11. Germline V gene lookup returns CDR1 LGHDT and CDR2 YNNKEL (reference sequence). CDR3: CASSPGQREARYNEQFF. The CDR3 DNA follows: TGTGCCAGCAGCCCCGGGCAGCGGGAGGCCCGTTACAATGAGCAGTTCTTC.

Notes on this clone: One end of the junction is discordant with germline, which a read error may explain. The V gene is TRBV7-7, the J gene TRBJ2-5; D unresolved. The CDR3 contains 15 residues. CDR1 is SSHAT and CDR2 is FNYEAQ in the germline V gene (reference sequence). The CDR3 nucleotides are TGTGCTAGCAGCGTACAGTCACAGCCCCAAGAGACCCAGTACTTC. This codes for CASSVQSQPQETQYF.

V and J are TRBV3-1 (or the pseudogene TRBV3-2) and TRBJ2-3; D is perhaps TRBD1 (5 bases). CDR1 LGHDT and CDR2 YNNKEL come from the germline V gene (reference sequence). The CDR3 has 16 residues. V gave up 3 bases and J gave up 0 bases, with 13 bases separating them. CDR3 DNA: TGTGCCAGCAGCCACCCCAGACAGCGTAGCACAGATACGCAGTATTTT. Protein: CASSHPRQRSTDTQYF.

This clone has a handful of counts. CDR3 sequence: CASSPPRLAGGPREQYF. The CDR3 DNA follows: TGTGCCAGCAGCCCGCCACGACTAGCGGGAGGGCCCAGAGAGCAGTACTTC. The chain uses TRBV7-9 and TRBJ2-7; 14 nucleotides line up with TRBD2. The V segment lost 5 bases and the J segment 7 bases; nucleotides outside the gene matches: 13. The CDR3 spans 17 residues. The germline V gene encodes CDR1 SEHNR and CDR2 FQNEAQ (reference sequence). Variable domain in full (rest from reference TRBV7-9 and TRBJ2-7): DTGVSQNPRHKITKRGQNVTFRCDPISEHNRLYWYRQTLGQGPEFLTYFQNEAQLEKSRLLSDRFSAERPKGSFSTLEIQRTEQGDSAMYLCASSPPRLAGGPREQYFGPGTRLTVT.

In this sample, this clone turned up once. V gene TRBV3-1 (or the pseudogene TRBV3-2) combines with J gene TRBJ1-3; D uncertain. Trimming pared 1 base from V and 0 bases from J, leaving 10 bases between. Per the germline V gene, CDR1 is LGHDT and CDR2 is YNNKEL (reference sequence). The CDR3 consists of 16 residues. CDR3 DNA sequence: TGTGCCAGCAGCCAAGGGAGCACCAACTCTGGAAACACCATATATTTT. This codes for CASSQGSTNSGNTIYF.

This rearrangement joins TRBV7-3 to TRBJ2-3, with 14 bases lining up with TRBD2. The germline CDR1 and CDR2 sequences are SGHTA and FQGTGA. This CDR3 region has 16 residues. Trimming at V came to 5 bases and at J to 8 bases, leaving 9 bases not matched to a gene. CDR3 region: CASSPQGLAGAGTQYF. In DNA form, the CDR3 reads TGTGCCAGCAGCCCCCAGGGACTAGCGGGAGCGGGTACGCAGTATTTT.

The rearrangement joins TRBV9 to TRBJ2-1; 7 positions match TRBD1. Germline loops: CDR1 SGDLS, CDR2 YYNGEE. CDR3 length: 14 residues. Unmatched junction bases numbered 5, after V lost 4 bases and J lost 4 bases. In nucleotides, the CDR3 is TGTGCCAGCAGCCCCAGGGGACAGTACAATGAGCAGTTCTTC. Its translation: CASSPRGQYNEQFF.

The genes are TRBV5-1 and TRBJ1-5; TRBD1 is a possible D gene (6 bases). Germline loops: CDR1 SGHRS, CDR2 YFSETQ. Trimming removed 3 bases from V and 5 bases from J, with 12 bases in between. The CDR3 totals 14 residues. CDR3 protein: CASSYTGRDQPQHF. In nucleotides, the CDR3 is TGCGCCAGCAGCTACACAGGGAGGGATCAGCCCCAGCATTTT.

In its sample, this clone was seen once. The chain joins TRBV28 to TRBJ2-5, with D unresolved. Trimming removed 8 bases from V and 4 bases from J, with 14 bases in between. Germline CDR1 and CDR2: MDHEN and SYDVKM. This CDR3 is built from 13 residues. The CDR3 loop is CASGPPMGETQYF. The CDR3 nucleotides are TGTGCCAGCGGGCCTCCAATGGGAGAGACCCAGTACTTC.

In its sample, this clone was seen once. This chain connects TRBV27 to TRBJ1-3, with D possibly being TRBD1 (5 bases). The CDR3 sequence is 15 residues long. Germline CDR1 and CDR2: MNHEY and SMNVEV (reference sequence). Trimming cost V 0 bases and J 2 bases, with 8 bases left between them. The CDR3 loop is CASSLSGGTGNTIYF. Written as DNA, the CDR3 is TGTGCCAGCAGTTTATCGGGGGGGACTGGAAACACCATATATTTT.

The chain recombines TRBV19 with TRBJ2-5; TRBD2 is a possible D gene (7 bases). Germline CDR1 reads LNHDA; CDR2 reads SQIVND (reference sequence). V gave up 3 bases and J gave up 5 bases, with 16 bases separating them. The CDR3 runs 15 residues. CDR3 in amino acids: CASSMARGRGETQYF. As DNA, the CDR3 is TGTGCCAGTAGTATGGCCCGGGGGCGGGGGGAGACCCAGTACTTC.

The chain carries TRBV28 and TRBJ2-7; TRBD2 is a possible D gene (5 bases). V dropped 5 bases and J dropped 1 base, with 15 bases sitting between them. The CDR3 length is 15 residues. Germline assignment: CDR1 MDHEN and CDR2 SYDVKM. CDR3 region: CASSPPGVSSYEQYF. CDR3 DNA: TGTGCCAGCAGTCCCCCCGGGGTCTCGTCCTACGAGCAGTACTTC.

The chain employs TRBV7-8 and TRBJ1-4, with unresolved D. Looked up from germline, CDR1 is SGHVS and CDR2 is FQNEAQ. V was trimmed by 2 bases and J by 11 bases, leaving 18 bases between them. The CDR3 totals 15 residues. DNA of the CDR3: TGTGCCAGCAGCTTATTGGAGGCCCCCAGTGGGAAACTGTTTTTT. Amino acids: CASSLLEAPSGKLFF.

V usage is TRBV24-1 and J usage is TRBJ2-1; TRBD2 matches at 7 bases. Trimming cost V 6 bases and J 5 bases; bases outside gene matches: 12. Germline CDR1 reads KGHDR; CDR2 reads SFDVKD. The CDR3 has 16 residues. CDR3 loop: CATSKRWEGLDNEQFF. In DNA, the CDR3 is TGTGCCACCAGTAAGAGGTGGGAGGGCCTCGACAATGAGCAGTTCTTC.

This chain connects TRBV28 to TRBJ1-1; D is ambiguous. CDR1 and CDR2 (germline): MDHEN, SYDVKM. This CDR3 contains 14 residues. Trimming removed 5 bases at V and 4 bases at J, with 14 bases between. In DNA form, the CDR3 reads TGTGCCAGCAGTCGGCCAACATGGAGCACTGAAGCTTTCTTT. Its protein product is CASSRPTWSTEAFF.